This TCR beta chain stems from a study of Ad26.COV2.S vaccination and SARS-CoV-2 variants. Study-level background: Ad26.COV2.S, an intramuscular injection, was given once or twice 56 days apart.

Study-wide results and limits: Breadth measured for non-spike TCRs was similar across vaccine and placebo recipients.

Repertoires were generated with immunoSEQ multiplex PCR, while TCRdb's copy carries only in-frame clones and drops some. The sample shows a few hundred thousand clones, roughly 86% of them seen only once. As to this clone: Its cognate antigen is unknown.

The treatment here: around 19 received Ad26.COV2.S at low or high dose, single or two shots; about 5 received placebo; per-sample allocation not given. Material that was analyzed had been drawn on day 63 after the first vaccine or placebo injection. Sample: peripheral blood, taken in a trial of Ad26.COV2.S vaccine versus placebo. The origin of this receptor is a person between 18 and 65 years old who received the Ad26.COV2.S COVID-19 vaccine or a placebo.

The chain's CDR3 is CASSQYRWHGYTF. The CDR3 bases are TGCGCCAGCAGTCAATACAGGTGGCATGGCTACACCTTC. The V gene is TRBV23-1, the J gene TRBJ1-2; a weak D match, TRBD1 (5 bases). TRBV23-1 is recorded as an ORF, its role being uncertain. The CDR3 extends over 13 amino acids. V was shortened by 1 base and J by 6 bases, with 9 bases between the two germline ends.